This T cell receptor beta chain stems from a study of T cell responses to AZD1222 COVID-19 vaccine. Study-wide points: Among spike-specific TCRs, nearly half reportedly target unmutated variant regions. Spike-specific TCR breadth and depth grew following two AZD1222 doses. Seropositive AZD1222 recipients at baseline numbered only six or seven.

Only in-frame clones appear in the TCRdb table, and some are missing; sequencing was by immunoSEQ multiplex PCR. The sample table sets out about 140,000 clones. As concerns this clone: Its antigen is as yet unknown.

Sequencing was performed on peripheral blood. The sequence was collected from an adult in good health.

In DNA form, the CDR3 reads TGTGCCAGCAGGGGGGGACAGGGAAATTCCTACGAGCAGTACTTC. Its translation is CASRGGQGNSYEQYF. The chain couples TRBV6-6 to TRBJ2-7, with 9 bases aligning to TRBD1. The CDR3 sequence is 15 residues long. The germline CDR1 and CDR2 sequences are MNHNY and SVGAGI (reference sequence). The junction had 7 bases not matched to a gene; V was cut back by 6 bases and J by 1 base.